This TCR beta chain was sequenced in a study of T cells in Graves' hyperthyroidism and ophthalmopathy. This clonotype appeared many times. Using RNA transcripts as the source, TCR beta CDR3 regions were amplified. TCR CDR3 underwent first-round RT-PCR with the HTBI primer set. One entry per CDR3 protein, called by TCRdb with MiXCR from the multiplex PCR reads. The sample lists around 580,000 distinct CDR3 sequences; 16% were seen once. CDR1 is SGHAT and CDR2 is FQNNGV in the germline V gene. CDR3 length equals 14 residues. J was trimmed by 5 bases and V by 4 bases; bases with no gene match: 2. Uncontrolled infection, other autoimmune disease, pregnancy or lactation excluded patients.

This chain connects TRBV11-2 to TRBJ2-7, with 13 bases matching TRBD2. Sequenced material: blood. The receptor was derived from a young woman with Graves' hyperthyroidism. The CDR3 sequence: CASSSGLAGDEQYF. CDR3 nucleotide sequence: TGTGCCAGCAGCTCCGGACTAGCGGGAGACGAGCAGTACTTC.